A selection of T cell receptor beta chains follows, all from one sample in a study of T cell responses to AZD1222 COVID-19 vaccine. Clones were sequenced by immunoSEQ multiplex PCR, and TCRdb holds only the in-frame ones, with some missing. This sample yields 80,000 to 100,000 clones, of which about 86% are seen a single time; roughly 6.3% belongs to the top ten. Sample: peripheral blood, taken on day 0 of AZD1222 vaccination. The receptors were sampled from an adult in good health. Each CDR3 is given with its conserved first and last residue. Clone size is not always given. Where it is, it says once, few, many or a class for expanded clones.

clone_size v_call cdr3_aa
- TRBV7-9 CASSLVEASNSPLHF
- TRBV7-9 CASSRQGAFETQYF
- TRBV12-3/TRBV12-4 CASSLEWGNTIYF
- TRBV6-5 CASRGTGNTEAFF
- TRBV6-1 CASSESPGTGDHLDF
- TRBV18 CASSPRLATNNEQFF
- TRBV13 CASSGQGTYEQYF
- TRBV19 CASSQARGYTF
- TRBV2 CASSSGQGSSLDQPQHF
- TRBV18 CASSSQGFYEQYF
few TRBV5-5 CASSLGGSSYEQYF
once TRBV4-3 CASSQDRVSADTQYF
- TRBV28 CASSLTQGAYQPQHF
- TRBV2 CASSLYMTNEKLFF
- TRBV11-3 CASSSTSGGLGGTQYF
- TRBV6-1 CASSDQSQETQYF
- TRBV4-2 CASSQGSQVGNTIYF
- TRBV30 CAWKTSGRYEQYF
- TRBV7-2 CASSLAKVISYEQYF
- TRBV2 CASSQINYGYTF
once TRBV10-1 CASSDGTVGTDTQYF
- TRBV6-6 CASSYGGDRTQPQHF
- TRBV19 CAVGWGQETQYF
- TRBV19 CASSSDPSSYEQYF
- TRBV2 CATSAGFRTEAFF
- TRBV10-3 CAISEPSSTDTQYF
- TRBV14 CASSRPSQVLAFF
- TRBV30 CAWGAMENTEAFF
- TRBV7-2 CASSSSGTGVEKLFF
- TRBV10-3 CAISDYDRGPLLYEQYF
- TRBV5-1 CASSRAGSPYEQYF
- TRBV19 CASSIGTAVRYGYTF
few TRBV2 CASSHDRSEIDTQYF